These T cell receptor beta chains were read from a single sample in a study of lymphopenia after photon versus proton radiotherapy. Sequenced by immunoSEQ multiplex PCR; TCRdb stores in-frame clones only, minus some. The data hold 20,000 to 25,000 clones, with about 85% observed a single time. Sequenced here: peripheral blood, sampled from a patient treated with photon-based radiotherapy. Receptors were obtained from a man aged 55-75 years with pancreatic cancer. Each CDR3 is given with its conserved first and last residue. D genes are given only for firm matches. For some rows the clone size is stated as once, few or many, or as a class when expanded; others skip it.

J | V | size | D | DNA | CDR3
TRBJ1-1 | TRBV9 | - | - | TGTGCCAGCAGCGTTACCGACATAGTGAGGGGCACTGAAGCTTTCTTT | CASSVTDIVRGTEAFF
TRBJ1-3 | TRBV7-9 | - | - | TGTGCCAGCAGCCCCGGGACAACTGGAAACACCATATATTTT | CASSPGTTGNTIYF
TRBJ2-1 | TRBV5-4 | - | TRBD2 | TGTGCCAGCAGCCACGGGACTAGCGAGTACAATGAGCAGTTCTTC | CASSHGTSEYNEQFF
TRBJ1-2 | TRBV6-5 | - | TRBD1 | TGTGCCAGCAGTTACTTGGGGGGACAGGGCCTTGGCTACACCTTC | CASSYLGGQGLGYTF
TRBJ1-1 | TRBV19 | few | - | TGTGCCAGTAGTTGGCAAATGAACACTGAAGCTTTCTTT | CASSWQMNTEAFF
TRBJ1-5 | TRBV6-6 | few | - | TGTGCCAGCAGTAAGGGACTGTATAGCAATCAGCCCCAGCATTTT | CASSKGLYSNQPQHF
TRBJ1-3 | TRBV9 | - | - | TGTGCCAGCAGCGTAGCTTCGGGGGGAAACACCATATATTTT | CASSVASGGNTIYF
TRBJ2-2 | TRBV5-4 | - | - | TGTGCCAGCAGCTTGTTGGTTGGGCGGAACACCGGGGAGCTGTTTTTT | CASSLLVGRNTGELFF
TRBJ2-5 | TRBV5-1 | - | - | TGCGCCAGCAGCCTTTTGGGGCAAGAGACCCAGTACTTC | CASSLLGQETQYF
TRBJ2-7 | TRBV6-6 | - | - | TGTGCCAGCAGTTATACCGGGGCCTACGAGCAGTACTTC | CASSYTGAYEQYF
TRBJ1-1 | TRBV5-1 | - | TRBD1 | TGCGCCAGCAGCGTAGGGACAGGGGGCTACGTAAAAGCTTTCTTT | CASSVGTGGYVKAFF
TRBJ1-1 | TRBV25-1 | - | - | TGTGCCAGCACCCCATTTGGCAGGGACCAAGCTTTCTTT | CASTPFGRDQAFF
TRBJ2-5 | TRBV6-5 | - | - | TGTGCCAGCAGTTACTCGAACCTTTGGCCCCGAGAGACCCAGTACTTC | CASSYSNLWPRETQYF
TRBJ2-7 | TRBV4-2 | - | - | TGTGCCAGCAGCCAAGTTAGGGATATCAACGAGCAGTACTTC | CASSQVRDINEQYF
TRBJ1-5 | TRBV5-1 | - | - | TGCGCCAGCTCGGAGGTGGAGGGTAGTCAGCCCCAGCATTTT | CASSEVEGSQPQHF
TRBJ2-7 | TRBV6-6 | few | TRBD1 | TGTGCCGGCGGACAGGGTATGGGGGAGCAGTACTTC | CAGGQGMGEQYF
TRBJ1-4 | TRBV27 | - | - | TGTGCCAGCAGTTTATCGGGGGGATACAGGGTTGAAAAACTGTTTTTT | CASSLSGGYRVEKLFF
TRBJ2-7 | TRBV14 | - | TRBD2 | TGTGCCAGCAGCCAAGGGGTCCTTAGCGGGGGTTCCTACGAGCAGTACTTC | CASSQGVLSGGSYEQYF
TRBJ1-2 | TRBV5-6 | - | TRBD1 | TGTGCCAGCAGCTTTGGACAGGGGGAAGGCTACACCTTC | CASSFGQGEGYTF
TRBJ2-1 | TRBV7-3 | - | - | TGTGCCAGCAGCTTACAGGGTTATGAGCAGTTCTTC | CASSLQGYEQFF
TRBJ2-5 | TRBV4-1 | - | - | TGCGCCAGCAGACATTCTTACGGGGGGCGAAAAGAGACCCAGTACTTC | CASRHSYGGRKETQYF
TRBJ1-5 | TRBV2 | - | - | TGTGCCAGCAGCAGACAGGTTAGCAATCAGCCCCAGCATTTT | CASSRQVSNQPQHF
TRBJ2-2 | TRBV19 | - | TRBD1 | TGTGCCAGTACCCGGGACAGGGTTGGACTTACGCTTACCGGGGAGCTGTTTTTT | CASTRDRVGLTLTGELFF
TRBJ1-6 | TRBV4-3 | - | - | TGCGCCAGCAGCCAAGTTGACGGGGGCGCGCCCTATAATTCACCCCTCCACTTT | CASSQVDGGAPYNSPLHF
TRBJ1-5 | TRBV19 | - | TRBD1 | TGTGCCAGTAGTAACAGGGGAACTAGGGTGCGCAATCAGCCCCAGCATTTT | CASSNRGTRVRNQPQHF
TRBJ2-3 | TRBV19 | - | - | TGTGCCAGTAGTATAATTGGGTCCCCCACAGATACGCAGTATTTT | CASSIIGSPTDTQYF
TRBJ2-1 | TRBV5-1 | - | TRBD2 | TGCGCCAGCAGCTTGGACGGGGGAGGGCCCTACAATGAGCAGTTCTTC | CASSLDGGGPYNEQFF
TRBJ1-6 | TRBV5-6 | - | - | TGTGCCAGCAGCGGCCTGGTCGGGGGCCTCTATAATTCACCCCTCCACTTT | CASSGLVGGLYNSPLHF
TRBJ1-5 | TRBV6-1 | few | TRBD1 | TGTGCCAGCAGTGAAGGACAGGGGGCGAACCAGCCCCAGCATTTT | CASSEGQGANQPQHF
TRBJ2-3 | TRBV7-2 | - | TRBD1 | TGTGCCAGCAGCTTCCGGGACAGGCTTCTGGATACGCAGTATTTT | CASSFRDRLLDTQYF
TRBJ2-5 | TRBV27 | - | TRBD2 | TGTGCCAGCAAAACCATAGCGGGGTCTATCGAGACCCAGTACTTC | CASKTIAGSIETQYF
TRBJ1-5 | TRBV5-1 | - | - | TGCGCCAGCAGCTTGGGGCCCACGATGAGGAATCAGCCCCAGCATTTT | CASSLGPTMRNQPQHF
TRBJ1-4 | TRBV30 | - | TRBD1 | TGTGCCTGGAGTATTACAGGGGGCACTAATGAAAAACTGTTTTTT | CAWSITGGTNEKLFF
TRBJ1-2 | TRBV11-2 | - | - | TGTGCCAGCAGCTTACTACTATCCGTGGGGTATGGCTACACCTTC | CASSLLLSVGYGYTF
TRBJ2-5 | TRBV2 | - | - | TGTGCCACCGATTACGCCCGGACGGGTGAGACCCAGTACTTC | CATDYARTGETQYF
TRBJ1-1 | TRBV4-3 | - | - | TGCGCCAGCAGCCTACTCCCGGGACCCCCGAACACTGAAGCTTTCTTT | CASSLLPGPPNTEAFF
TRBJ1-3 | TRBV18 | - | - | TGTGCCAGCTCACCTAATCAGGGGAACTCTGGAAACACCATATATTTT | CASSPNQGNSGNTIYF
TRBJ2-3 | TRBV4-2 | - | - | TGTGCCAGCAGCCCGGGAAGGTTGGCAGATACGCAGTATTTT | CASSPGRLADTQYF
TRBJ1-2 | TRBV29-1 | - | TRBD1 | TGCAGCACCGGGACAGGGGATAACTATGGCTACACCTTC | CSTGTGDNYGYTF
TRBJ1-2 | TRBV21-1 | - | - | TGTGCCAGCAGGGATACGGGACAGGGATATGGCTACACCTTC | CASRDTGQGYGYTF
TRBJ1-5 | TRBV4-1 | few | - | TGCGCCAGCAGCCAGGGAATACTTGTTCAGCCCCAGCATTTT | CASSQGILVQPQHF
TRBJ2-7 | TRBV4-1 | - | - | TGCGCCAGCAGCGATCCCGGCCCTCAGGAGCAGTACTTC | CASSDPGPQEQYF
TRBJ2-5 | TRBV14 | - | TRBD2 | TGTGCCAGCAGCCAATCGTTGCGGGGGGCCCACGTCGACCAGTACTTC | CASSQSLRGAHVDQYF
TRBJ2-7 | TRBV19 | - | TRBD2 | TGTGCCAGTAGTAAAAGTCGATTGACTAGCGGGGTCTCCTACGAGCAGTACTTC | CASSKSRLTSGVSYEQYF
TRBJ1-2 | TRBV5-1 | - | TRBD1 | TGCGCCAGCAGCCCCGGGACAGGGGGCTATGGCTACACCTTC | CASSPGTGGYGYTF
TRBJ2-7 | TRBV5-6 | few | - | TGTGCCAGCAGCTTAACAGGGTCCTCCTACGAGCAGTACTTC | CASSLTGSSYEQYF
TRBJ1-3 | TRBV4-3 | - | - | TGCGCCAGCAGCCAAGGCCCGGAAACTGGAAACACCATATATTTT | CASSQGPETGNTIYF
TRBJ1-2 | TRBV7-9 | few | - | TGTGCCAGCAGCTCCAACCTGTGGACAGCAAAAGGGGGCTACACCTTC | CASSSNLWTAKGGYTF
TRBJ1-5 | TRBV19 | - | - | TGTGCCAGTAGTCTCTGGACAGAATATAGCAATCAGCCCCAGCATTTT | CASSLWTEYSNQPQHF
TRBJ1-5 | TRBV20-1 | once | - | TGCAGTGCTAGGGGGAGCGGGTCCCAGCATTTT | CSARGSGSQHF
TRBJ2-7 | TRBV6-6 | - | - | TGTGCCAGCAGTTACTCTCAGGGGTACTACGAGCAGTACTTC | CASSYSQGYYEQYF
TRBJ2-3 | TRBV7-7 | - | - | TGTGCCAGCAGCCCCCCAGGGGAATCTTTAGATACGCAGTATTTT | CASSPPGESLDTQYF
TRBJ2-3 | TRBV5-4 | - | TRBD2 | TGTGCCAGCAGCCCCTTTGGGGGGGGTTTTACAGATACGCAGTATTTT | CASSPFGGGFTDTQYF
TRBJ2-7 | TRBV4-1 | - | TRBD2 | TGCGCCAGCAGCCATGGGGGGGAGGGAACGGGCGAGCAGTACTTC | CASSHGGEGTGEQYF
TRBJ1-1 | TRBV29-1 | - | - | TGCAGCTTGAGCTTCGACAGCTCGAATGAAGCTTTCTTT | CSLSFDSSNEAFF
TRBJ1-5 | TRBV19 | once | - | TGTGCCAGCCGAAGGGGAAATCAGCCCCAGCATTTT | CASRRGNQPQHF
TRBJ2-5 | TRBV15 | - | TRBD2 | TGTGCCACCAGCCCCTGGGTAGCGGGGGGTTTGGAGACCCAGTACTTC | CATSPWVAGGLETQYF
TRBJ2-1 | TRBV7-3 | - | TRBD2 | TGTGCCAGCAGCTGGAGCGGGGGGACCTACAATGAGCAGTTCTTC | CASSWSGGTYNEQFF
TRBJ2-7 | TRBV30 | - | - | TGTGCCTGGAACCGGGGGGCCATCCACGAGCAGTACTTC | CAWNRGAIHEQYF
TRBJ1-3 | TRBV2 | - | - | TGTGCCAGCAGTCAGGGGAGGAGACAGGCAGTCTCTGGAAACACCATATATTTT | CASSQGRRQAVSGNTIYF